This section outlines one TCR beta chain sequence together with its context. This clonotype occurred a few times. Its antigen specificity is not known. No qualities accompany the bases; no much larger clone lies one base away. The data were taken from a study of T-cell memory formation after mild COVID-19 (dated by TCRdb to 2020 to 2022). General notes on the study: TCR sequence clusters from the two donors were found to be largely donor specific. The cohort comprised two young, previously healthy adult volunteers, one female and one male. Longitudinal TCRalpha and TCRbeta repertoire sequencing tracked T-cell clones expanding and contracting after mild COVID-19 in a couple of donors.

Per the germline V gene, SGHRS is the CDR1 and YFSETQ is the CDR2. V and J are trimmed by 4 bases and 5 bases, and the gene matches miss 12 bases of the junction. The CDR3 runs 15 residues from the cysteine to the phenylalanine. Solely the CDR3 DNA is kept, with 45 bases framed from the first base. Ficoll-Paque density gradient centrifugation was used to isolate PBMCs. What the research found in general, with its limitations: Whether the second-wave clones peaking on day 37 were SARS-CoV-2 specific was not confirmed. Some responding clones were detected in pre-infection memory, which suggested that pre-existing cross-reactive memory T cells had joined the SARS-CoV-2 response. The study covered only two mild cases, and larger cohorts including severe cases with pre-infection samples were considered necessary. Contracting CD4+ clones appeared mostly in the CM and EM memory subsets, whereas CD8+ clones were enriched in EMRA. From day 15 to 85, contracting clones showed balanced CD4/CD8 phenotypes, whereas a second wave of clones that expanded from day 15 to 37 leaned towards CD4+.

The sequencing machine was an Illumina NovaSeq 6000. TCRalpha and TCRbeta cDNA libraries were built by 5'RACE with constant-segment primers, adding sample barcodes and unique molecular identifiers. Trizol reagent was used to extract RNA from every sample. Libraries were amplified in two PCR steps, with a second sample barcode and Illumina TruSeq adapters added in the second step. The libraries were sequenced on an Illumina NovaSeq using 2 x 150 bp paired-end reads. Per the original workflow: Demultiplexing of reads and collapsing into UMI-guided consensus sequences were performed with migec v1.2.7. Using mixcr v2.1.11, UMI consensuses were aligned to TRA and TRB V and J templates and then assembled into clonotypes. A clonotype was counted as expanded or contracted only when both edgeR and NoisET called the clonotype significant, with the noise models trained on biological replicates. For edgeR calls, the thresholds were a false discovery rate-adjusted p below 0.01 and a log2 fold-change of 1. As an exploratory analysis of dynamics, max-normalized trajectories of the 1000 most abundant clonotypes were examined by PCA with hierarchical clustering. Each responding clone was given a CD4 or CD8 phenotype based on the CD4+ and CD8+ repertoires, which had been sequenced separately. TCRdb ran its own pipeline on the public reads, namely fastp trimming at Q25 and MiXCR clone calling, and kept in-frame beta chains. Every distinct CDR3 protein forms one entry, paired with its most common genes and DNA. The V and J calls here are based on TCRdb, not the publication. The sample records 530,000 or so distinct CDR3 sequences, 15% to 20% of which are singletons. The ten largest clonotypes hold about 7.5% of the sample.

Sequenced sample: PBMCs or a T cell subset sorted from them (not recorded which). This chain is built from TRBV5-1 and TRBJ2-7; 7 middle bases align to TRBD1. The receptor was derived from an adult woman who had mild COVID-19 (a few samples of this study predate the infection). The sample titles of this study are shuffled in the database, so cell type and time point are left out; the donor was told from shared clones. The sequence in DNA is TGCGCCAGCAGCAAAGGGACAGAAGCGATTGACGAGCAGTACTTC. The translation is CASSKGTEAIDEQYF.